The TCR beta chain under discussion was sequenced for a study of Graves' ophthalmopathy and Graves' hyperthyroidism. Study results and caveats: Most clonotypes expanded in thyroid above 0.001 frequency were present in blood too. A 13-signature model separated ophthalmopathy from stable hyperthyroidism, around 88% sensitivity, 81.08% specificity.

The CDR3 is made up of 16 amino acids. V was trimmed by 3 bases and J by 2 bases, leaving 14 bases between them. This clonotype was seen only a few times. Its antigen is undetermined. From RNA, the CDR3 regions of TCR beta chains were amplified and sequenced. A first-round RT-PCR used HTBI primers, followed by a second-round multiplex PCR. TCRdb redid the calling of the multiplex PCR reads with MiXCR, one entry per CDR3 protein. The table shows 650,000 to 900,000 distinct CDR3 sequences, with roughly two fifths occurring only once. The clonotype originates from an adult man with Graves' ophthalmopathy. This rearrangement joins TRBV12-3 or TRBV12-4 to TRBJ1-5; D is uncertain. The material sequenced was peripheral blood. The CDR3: CASSFRVAFGNQPQHF. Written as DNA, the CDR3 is TGTGCCAGCAGTTTCCGTGTTGCGTTTGGCAATCAGCCCCAGCATTTT.